This T cell receptor beta chain was identified during a study of T cell responses to AZD1222 COVID-19 vaccine. Repertoires were generated with immunoSEQ multiplex PCR, while TCRdb's copy carries only in-frame clones and drops some. The profile shows 130,000 or so clones, 75% to 90% of them singletons. From germline, CDR1 is LNHDA and CDR2 SQIVND (reference sequence). Losses at the gene ends were 1 base for V and 3 bases for J; bases not matched to a gene: 5. This CDR3 has 16 residues. The chain uses TRBV19 and TRBJ2-1, with 8 positions matching TRBD1. This receptor was taken from an adult in good health. The sequencing here drew on peripheral blood, taken on day 0 of AZD1222 vaccination. CDR3 nucleotides: TGTGCCAGTAGTATAGGACAGGGGCAGTTCTACAATGAGCAGTTCTTC. Encoded protein: CASSIGQGQFYNEQFF.